This T cell receptor beta chain derives from a study of OX40 agonist ivuxolimab in advanced cancers. About the study: Participants could have had prior anti-PD-1, anti-PD-L1 or anti-CTLA-4 therapy, and more than 35% had some.

Germline V lookup: CDR1 SNHLY, CDR2 FYNNEI. This CDR3 contains 14 residues. The V gene lost 4 bases and the J gene lost 4 bases, with 11 bases spanning the gap. Study observations and caveats: At 0.1 to 3.0 mg/kg and by week 6, clonal expansion occurred in CD4+ and CD8+ blood T cells.

A note on this clone: Antigen: not known.

Clones were read by immunoSEQ multiplex PCR, and TCRdb kept only the in-frame ones, dropping some. Here the sample spans 65,000 to 95,000 clones, around 88% being singletons. The V gene is TRBV2, the J gene TRBJ1-5; no reliable D call. Here the sequenced sample was CD4+ or CD8+ T cells sorted from blood, taken in a trial of the OX40 agonist ivuxolimab. This receptor was taken from an adult with an advanced solid tumor such as melanoma, head and neck, liver or kidney cancer. Written as DNA, the CDR3 is TGTGCCAGCAGTGGTTTGTCTCGGAATCAGCCCCAGCATTTT. Protein sequence: CASSGLSRNQPQHF.